This T cell receptor beta chain was captured by sequencing in a study of cytomegalovirus exposure and HLA in healthy donors. Findings of the study overall: Most TCR sequences proved rare, with some public TCRs found in many donors. Cytomegalovirus association was listed for around 180 TCR beta chains.

In the case of this clone: Its specificity is unknown.

The table came from immunoSEQ multiplex PCR; TCRdb's copy has only in-frame clones and leaves some out. The sample lists over 85,000 clones, roughly nine tenths occurring once. The donors were part of the validation cohort, which consisted of about 130 subjects and was separate from the first cohort of under 850 subjects. CDR3 length equals 14 residues. CDR1 and CDR2 (germline): LNHDA, SQIVND (reference sequence). V lost 7 bases to trimming and J lost 4 bases, with 13 bases between them. The chain joins TRBV19 to TRBJ2-2; D gene uncertain. This receptor was obtained from a woman younger than 35 in good health and CMV-seronegative. What was sequenced was PBMCs. Here the CDR3 reads CASNGDRVTGELFF. The CDR3 DNA reads TGTGCCAGTAATGGAGATCGAGTCACCGGGGAGCTGTTTTTT.